These T cell receptor beta chains were read from a single sample in a study of T-cell memory formation after mild COVID-19. One entry per CDR3 protein results from TCRdb running MiXCR on the 5' RACE reads. This sample has about 600,000 distinct CDR3 sequences, with about 22% found just once. The sample was PBMCs or a T cell subset sorted from them (not recorded which). The receptors shown here come from an adult woman who had mild COVID-19 (a few samples of this study predate the infection). Cell type and time point are not known. CDR3s include the opening cysteine and the closing phenylalanine or tryptophan. The D gene is left open where the match is weak. Not every row has a clone size; where given, it reads once, few, many or a size class.

TRBD1	TRBV5-1	NA	TRBJ2-5	TGCGCCAGCAGCTTGGAGGGGGCGGAGACCCAGTACTTC	CASSLEGAETQYF
NA	TRBV7-2	few	TRBJ2-3	TGTGCCAGCAGAACCCGACAGGGCACAGATACGCAGTATTTT	CASRTRQGTDTQYF
NA	TRBV7-2	NA	TRBJ2-1	TGTGCCAGCAGCTTAGCATACGGGAGTAATGAGCAGTTCTTC	CASSLAYGSNEQFF
NA	TRBV6-5	NA	TRBJ2-7	TGTGCCAGCAGCCCCTACCGACTGAGCTCCTACGAGCAGTACTTC	CASSPYRLSSYEQYF
TRBD1	TRBV29-1	NA	TRBJ2-5	TGCAGCTTTGGTGGACAGGGGCACCACCAGTACTTC	CSFGGQGHHQYF
NA	TRBV3-1	NA	TRBJ1-4	TGTGCCAGCAGCCAAAAGGGCGGGGAAAAACTGTTTTTT	CASSQKGGEKLFF
NA	TRBV18	NA	TRBJ1-6	TGTGCCAGCTCATACAGACCTTCCTATAATTCACCCCTCCACTTT	CASSYRPSYNSPLHF
NA	TRBV12-3/TRBV12-4	few	TRBJ1-5	TGTGCCAGCAGTTGGAGCAATCAGCCCCAGCATTTT	CASSWSNQPQHF
NA	TRBV12-3/TRBV12-4	NA	TRBJ1-5	TGTGCCAGCAGTCCGCAAAGCAATCAGCCCCAGGATTTT	CASSPQSNQPQDF
TRBD1	TRBV20-1	NA	TRBJ2-7	TGCAGTGCTAGTGAAGCAGGGGGCTTCTACGAGCAGTACTTC	CSASEAGGFYEQYF
NA	TRBV19	few	TRBJ1-1	TGTGCCAGTCGGAGTTTTAGTCAGAACACTGAAGCTTTCTTT	CASRSFSQNTEAFF
NA	TRBV6-2/TRBV6-3	NA	TRBJ2-7	TGTGCCAGCACTGAAGGTGGGGGCCTCGACGAGCAGTACTTC	CASTEGGGLDEQYF
TRBD2	TRBV7-9	many	TRBJ2-1	TGTGCCAGCAGCCCCCTAGCGGGAGGAAGCTACAATGAGCAGTTCTTC	CASSPLAGGSYNEQFF
TRBD1	TRBV11-2	few	TRBJ2-5	TGTGCCAGCAGCTCCCCTCACCGGGACAGGGGATCAGAGACCCAGTACTTC	CASSSPHRDRGSETQYF
NA	TRBV20-1	few	TRBJ2-4	TGCAGTGCTAGAGATCGGAGAGGGGAGAGAAACATTCAGTACTTC	CSARDRRGERNIQYF
NA	TRBV13	few	TRBJ2-1	TGTGCCAGCAGCTCCCAAGAGGGATTTTCCAACAATGAGCAGTTCTTC	CASSSQEGFSNNEQFF